A single sample gave rise to the 31 T cell receptor beta chains below, sequenced in a study of blood T cell repertoires in COVID-19 (dated by TCRdb to the early 2020s). Library prep was done by the immunoSEQ multiplex PCR assay. The source is immuneACCESS, and TCRdb retained only in-frame sequences with V and J called. Part of the clones is not carried over; for the studies checked, unresolved V genes explain less than half of this, and the remainder is unexplained. This sample comprises around 200,000 clones, 75% to 90% of them detected only once. The ten largest clones capture 0.95% to 1.3% of the sample. Sequencing used peripheral blood. The receptors come from a man aged 25 to 40 with acute or convalescent COVID-19.

This rearrangement joins TRBV27 to TRBJ1-5; perhaps TRBD1 as D (5 bases). Germline values: CDR1 MNHEY, CDR2 SMNVEV (reference sequence). The ends were cut back, 5 bases at V and 4 bases at J, with 15 bases in the middle. CDR3 size: 15 residues. The CDR3 reads CASSPRAGGNQPQHF. CDR3 coding DNA: TGTGCCAGCAGTCCCCGGGCGGGGGGAAATCAGCCCCAGCATTTT.

The genes are TRBV18 and TRBJ2-7, with 8 bases lining up with TRBD2. The CDR3 sequence is 14 residues long. Germline CDR1 KGHSH, CDR2 LQKENI. Trimming cost V 3 bases and J 6 bases; bases outside gene matches: 7. CDR3 in DNA: TGTGCCAGCTCACCCTCGGCGGGGGGATCCGAGCAGTACTTC. Translated: CASSPSAGGSEQYF.

The rearrangement links TRBV2 to TRBJ1-2, with 7 positions matching TRBD1. Trimming took 9 bases from V and 5 from J; bases not matched to a gene: 9. This CDR3 comprises 13 residues. CDR1 SNHLY and CDR2 FYNNEI come from the germline V gene. CDR3 amino acids: CARRWTGVYGYTF. CDR3 bases: TGTGCCAGGCGTTGGACAGGCGTGTATGGCTACACCTTC.

The rearrangement joins TRBV10-3 to TRBJ2-7, with D unresolved. This CDR3 is 14 amino acids long. Germline V lookup: CDR1 ENHRY, CDR2 SYGVKD. V dropped 0 bases and J dropped 12 bases, with 18 bases sitting between them. The CDR3 nucleotides are TGTGCCATCAGTGAGTCGACCGGGTTTTCCTCGGGGTACTTC. As protein: CAISESTGFSSGYF.

Written as DNA, the CDR3 is TGTGCCAGCAGTTCCCTGTTTACTAACTATGGCTACACCTTC. Translation: CASSSLFTNYGYTF. This sequence joins TRBV7-9 and TRBJ1-2; D unresolved. There are 14 residues in the CDR3. V dropped 6 bases and J dropped 0 bases, with 11 bases sitting between them. Per the germline V gene, CDR1 is SEHNR and CDR2 is FQNEAQ (reference sequence).

V and J are TRBV4-1 and TRBJ2-1; 8 positions match TRBD2. V was pared by 0 bases and J by 10 bases, with 8 bases of the junction left unmatched. The CDR3 covers 15 residues. Germline CDR1 MGHRA, CDR2 YSYEKL. CDR3 sequence (DNA): TGCGCCAGCAGCCAAGACAGCGGGGGCCTCTACGAGCAGTTCTTC. Its protein is CASSQDSGGLYEQFF.

The rearrangement joins TRBV5-1 to TRBJ1-3; TRBD1 aligns across 9 bases. With 2 bases clipped from V and 4 bases from J, the junction kept 4 bases outside the gene matches. CDR1 and CDR2 from the germline V gene are SGHRS and YFSETQ. This CDR3 spans 15 amino acids. CDR3: CASSFNDRGGNTIYF. CDR3 DNA sequence: TGCGCCAGCAGCTTTAATGACAGGGGGGGAAACACCATATATTTT.

The V and J genes are TRBV5-6 and TRBJ2-2, with D maybe TRBD1 (5 bases). Germline assignment: CDR1 SGHDT and CDR2 YYEEEE. V was trimmed by 2 bases and J by 8 bases, leaving 7 bases between them. CDR3 length: 12 amino acids. CDR3 coding DNA: TGTGCCAGCAGCTTCTACAGGGGGGAGCTGTTTTTT. It specifies CASSFYRGELFF.

This chain connects TRBV7-8 to TRBJ1-1; D is uncertain. The germline V and J ends were trimmed by 1 base and 1 base, with 13 bases remaining between them. Germline CDR1 SGHVS, CDR2 FQNEAQ. This CDR3 comprises 16 residues. The CDR3 DNA reads TGTGCCAGCAGCTTAGTATTTTCATCGGGGAACACTGAAGCTTTCTTT. Protein product: CASSLVFSSGNTEAFF.

J is TRBJ1-1 and V is TRBV2; tentatively, D is TRBD1 (6 bases). V lost 6 bases, J lost 5 bases, and 10 bases lay in between. The germline V gene has CDR1 SNHLY and CDR2 FYNNEI. The CDR3 spans 12 residues. CDR3 in amino acids: CASSRTGTEAFF. CDR3 DNA sequence: TGTGCCAGCAGCCGAACAGGGACTGAAGCTTTCTTT.

The J gene is TRBJ2-1, the V gene TRBV9, with D possibly TRBD1 on 6 matching bases. The CDR3 extends over 12 amino acids. Trimming removed 3 bases from V and 7 bases from J, with 8 bases in between. In germline, CDR1 is SGDLS, CDR2 YYNGEE. The CDR3 region is CASSATGNEQFF. The CDR3, as DNA: TGTGCCAGCAGCGCCACAGGGAATGAGCAGTTCTTC.

This clone came up once. The V gene is TRBV12-3 or TRBV12-4, the J gene TRBJ2-7; tentative D call: TRBD2 (6 bases). This CDR3 contains 12 residues. V lost 7 bases to trimming and J lost 3 bases, with 10 bases between them. The CDR3 loop reads CASTLEGYEQYF. CDR3 in DNA: TGTGCCAGCACCTTGGAGGGCTACGAGCAGTACTTC.

The chain is built from TRBV5-5 and TRBJ1-2; D call uncertain. This CDR3 has 15 amino acids. The V gene lost 4 bases and the J gene lost 4 bases, with 17 bases spanning the gap. Per the germline V gene, CDR1 is SGHKS and CDR2 is YYEKEE (reference sequence). The CDR3 protein is CASSPSETSTYGYTF. DNA for the CDR3: TGTGCCAGCAGCCCCTCCGAGACATCAACCTATGGCTACACCTTC.

The chain uses TRBV19 and TRBJ2-7; 9 bases line up with TRBD2. With V trimmed by 6 bases and J by 5 bases, 11 bases remained unmatched. Germline V gives CDR1 LNHDA, CDR2 SQIVND (reference sequence). The CDR3 is 15 residues long. The CDR3 sequence is CASSQPGLAKDEQYF. In DNA, the CDR3 is TGTGCCAGTAGCCAACCGGGACTAGCAAAGGACGAGCAGTACTTC.

The rearrangement uses TRBV19 and TRBJ1-2, with D unclear. V dropped 3 bases and J dropped 0 bases, with 8 bases sitting between them. The CDR3 is 14 residues long. Germline lookup yields CDR1 LNHDA and CDR2 SQIVND (reference sequence). The CDR3 sequence is CASSISRPNYGYTF. DNA for the CDR3: TGTGCCAGTAGTATCTCCAGGCCTAACTATGGCTACACCTTC. The entire variable domain, with the rest obtained from reference TRBV19 and TRBJ1-2, is as follows: DGGITQSPKYLFRKEGQNVTLSCEQNLNHDAMYWYRQDPGQGLRLIYYSQIVNDFQKGDIAEGYSVSREKKESFPLTVTSAQKNPTAFYLCASSISRPNYGYTFGSGTRLTVV.

The chain has TRBV28 and TRBJ1-1, with D perhaps matching TRBD1 (6 bases). The CDR3 has 15 residues. V lost 5 bases and J 5 bases, leaving 18 bases between the germline ends. Germline loops: CDR1 MDHEN, CDR2 SYDVKM. The CDR3 sequence: CASSGDTEFETEAFF. The CDR3 DNA reads as TGTGCCAGCAGTGGGGACACCGAATTTGAAACTGAAGCTTTCTTT.

The chain links TRBV7-9 to TRBJ2-5, with 7 bases identical to TRBD1. There are 15 residues in the CDR3. Germline V lookup: CDR1 SEHNR, CDR2 FQNEAQ (reference sequence). The trim removed 4 bases at V and 2 bases at J, leaving 7 bases unmatched. CDR3 sequence reads: CASSSRDRLQETQYF. The CDR3 DNA reads TGTGCCAGCAGCTCCCGGGACAGATTACAAGAGACCCAGTACTTC.

Only a few counts were recorded for this clone. The chain carries TRBV13 and TRBJ1-4, with D maybe TRBD1 (6 bases). Germline CDR1 reads PRHDT; CDR2 reads FYEKMQ (reference sequence). The CDR3 consists of 12 residues. Deletions cut 4 bases from V and 13 bases from J, with 13 bases between. The CDR3 nucleotides read TGTGCCAGCAGCTCGGGCCGAGGGGGACTGTTTTTT. Protein sequence: CASSSGRGGLFF.

The CDR3 reads CASSSIAEPSYEQYF. The CDR3 bases are TGTGCCAGCAGTTCGATAGCGGAGCCCTCCTACGAGCAGTACTTC. The chain joins TRBV28 to TRBJ2-7, with D perhaps TRBD2 (6 bases). CDR1 and CDR2 from the germline V gene are MDHEN and SYDVKM. V lost 4 bases and J 0 bases, leaving 13 bases between the germline ends. The CDR3 has 15 amino acids. The full variable domain, in which reference TRBV28 and TRBJ2-7 provide the parts outside the CDR3, is DVKVTQSSRYLVKRTGEKVFLECVQDMDHENMFWYRQDPGLGLRLIYFSYDVKMKEKGDIPEGYSVSREKKERFSLILESASTNQTSMYLCASSSIAEPSYEQYFGPGTRLTVT.

The chain recombines TRBV9 with TRBJ1-1; TRBD1 might be the D (5 bases). The ends were cut back, 0 bases at V and 3 bases at J, with 12 bases in the middle. CDR1 is SGDLS and CDR2 is YYNGEE in the germline V gene. The CDR3 sequence is 15 residues long. CDR3 in DNA: TGTGCCAGCAGCGTAGACCAGGGTGTGGACACTGAAGCTTTCTTT. It yields the protein CASSVDQGVDTEAFF.

The V and J genes are TRBV19 and TRBJ2-1; TRBD2 aligns across 9 bases. The J segment lost 7 bases and the V segment lost 4 bases, leaving 8 bases of the junction unmatched. The CDR3 contains 15 residues. Per germline, CDR1 LNHDA and CDR2 SQIVND (reference sequence). The CDR3 nucleotides are TGTGCCAGTAGTAAAGGTAGCGGGGGAGAAAATGAGCAGTTCTTC. Protein product: CASSKGSGGENEQFF.

CDR3 bases: TGTGCCAGCTACACCCTAGAGTCCTACGAGCAGTACTTC. It is translated as CASYTLESYEQYF. The chain couples TRBV9 to TRBJ2-7; D is uncertain. V lost 7 bases and J 1 base, leaving 12 bases between the germline ends. The V gene's germline CDR1 is SGDLS and CDR2 YYNGEE. The CDR3 spans 13 residues.

The chain uses TRBV7-9 and TRBJ2-1; TRBD1 matches at 7 bases. The V gene end was trimmed by 7 bases and the J gene end by 4 bases; junction bases not matched to a gene: 7. Germline values: CDR1 SEHNR, CDR2 FQNEAQ (reference sequence). CDR3 length equals 14 residues. This chain's CDR3 is CASTISGQYNEQFF. In nucleotides, the CDR3 is TGTGCCAGCACCATTTCGGGACAGTACAATGAGCAGTTCTTC. Full variable domain (remainder filled in from reference TRBV7-9 and TRBJ2-1): DTGVSQNPRHKITKRGQNVTFRCDPISEHNRLYWYRQTLGQGPEFLTYFQNEAQLEKSRLLSDRFSAERPKGSFSTLEIQRTEQGDSAMYLCASTISGQYNEQFFGPGTRLTVL.

This clone was counted a few times. V is TRBV10-2 and J is TRBJ1-1; D gene uncertain. The germline gives CDR1 WSHSY, CDR2 SAAADI. The ends were cut back, 2 bases at V and 4 bases at J, with 8 bases in the middle. The CDR3 covers 13 residues. The CDR3 bases are TGCGCCAGCAGTGAGATGGGCGTCACTGAAGCTTTCTTT. This gives the protein CASSEMGVTEAFF.

With regard to this clone: Other nucleotide sequences from this sample produce the same CDR3. The chain is built from TRBV7-9 and TRBJ2-3; D may be TRBD1 (5 bases). V was clipped by 1 base and J by 4 bases, with 6 bases between them. CDR3 length equals 13 residues. The V gene's germline CDR1 is SEHNR and CDR2 FQNEAQ (reference sequence). The CDR3 region is CASSLGGADTQYF. CDR3 in DNA: TGTGCCAGCAGCTTAGGGGGCGCAGATACGCAGTATTTT.

This clone was observed a single time. This chain links TRBV18 with TRBJ2-7; the match to TRBD2 covers 12 bases. From germline, CDR1 is KGHSH and CDR2 LQKENI. The trim removed 6 bases at V and 5 bases at J, leaving 5 bases unmatched. This CDR3 contains 14 residues. DNA of the CDR3: TGTGCCAGCTCCCCTAGCGGGAGGGAGGACGAGCAGTACTTC. Translation gives CASSPSGREDEQYF.

This chain joins TRBV5-1 and TRBJ2-2, with 7 bases identical to TRBD1. J lost 3 bases, V lost 0 bases, and 5 bases had no gene match. The germline CDR1 and CDR2 sequences are SGHRS and YFSETQ. CDR3 length equals 16 residues. The CDR3 nucleotides are TGCGCCAGCAGCTTGGCCCCCGGGACAGACACCGGGGAGCTGTTTTTT. Its translation is CASSLAPGTDTGELFF. The complete variable domain, with remaining parts taken from reference TRBV5-1 and TRBJ2-2, reads KAGVTQTPRYLIKTRGQQVTLSCSPISGHRSVSWYQQTPGQGLQFLFEYFSETQRNKGNFPGRFSGRQFSNSRSEMNVSTLELGDSALYLCASSLAPGTDTGELFFGEGSRLTVL.

The rearrangement links TRBV11-3 to TRBJ2-3; TRBD1 aligns across 7 bases. The CDR3 spans 16 residues. V dropped 3 bases and J dropped 2; count of bases not matched to a gene: 8. Germline V gene sequence: CDR1 SGHNT, CDR2 YENEEA. CDR3 protein: CASSFPRDSATDTQYF. CDR3 in DNA: TGTGCCAGCAGCTTCCCAAGGGACAGCGCCACAGATACGCAGTATTTT.

This chain joins TRBV28 and TRBJ1-5, with D unclear. Trimming took off 1 base at V and 1 base at J, with 8 bases between the two ends. In germline, CDR1 is MDHEN, CDR2 SYDVKM. The CDR3 contains 15 residues. The CDR3 here is CASSLLGSSNQPQHF. CDR3 bases: TGTGCCAGCAGTTTATTAGGGAGCAGCAATCAGCCCCAGCATTTT.

V usage is TRBV6-5 and J usage is TRBJ2-1; 9 positions match TRBD2. Germline V gene data show CDR1 as MNHEY and CDR2 as SVGAGI. The CDR3 has 14 amino acids. Trimming at V came to 6 bases and at J to 7 bases, leaving 7 bases not matched to a gene. In DNA, the CDR3 is TGTGCCAGCAGGAAGCGGGGGGTCCGGAATGAGCAGTTCTTC. This codes for CASRKRGVRNEQFF.

The CDR3 loop reads CASSATGYEETQYF. CDR3 nucleotide sequence: TGTGCCAGCAGTGCTACAGGGTACGAAGAGACCCAGTACTTC. The V gene is TRBV9, the J gene TRBJ2-5, with a tentative D call TRBD1 (6 bases). Germline V lookup: CDR1 SGDLS, CDR2 YYNGEE. The CDR3 extends over 14 amino acids. Between the trimmed V and J ends, which lost 5 bases and 3 bases, there was a span of 14 bases.